A few counts support the clone carrying this T cell receptor beta chain. No antigen is known for it. The sample comes from a study of blood T cells in healthy people across ages. General study points: The donors' CMV status was not determined, possibly confounding changes in expanded clonotypes.

The use of a sample-barcoded 5' primer and a J-beta primer mix characterized a second PCR of about 7 to 12 cycles. TCRdb ran MiXCR on the 5' RACE reads and lists one entry per CDR3 protein. The table includes about 1.4 million distinct CDR3 sequences, approximately 63% detected once. V lost 6 bases to trimming and J lost 2 bases, with 11 bases between them. The CDR3 is 14 amino acids. The specimen was blood. The chain joins TRBV12-3 or TRBV12-4 to TRBJ1-5; D gene unclear. The sequence was obtained from a man between 18 and 29 years old in good health. In nucleotides, the CDR3 is TGTGCCAGCAGCCCCTCGGGAGGCAATCAGCCCCAGCATTTT. This translates into CASSPSGGNQPQHF.